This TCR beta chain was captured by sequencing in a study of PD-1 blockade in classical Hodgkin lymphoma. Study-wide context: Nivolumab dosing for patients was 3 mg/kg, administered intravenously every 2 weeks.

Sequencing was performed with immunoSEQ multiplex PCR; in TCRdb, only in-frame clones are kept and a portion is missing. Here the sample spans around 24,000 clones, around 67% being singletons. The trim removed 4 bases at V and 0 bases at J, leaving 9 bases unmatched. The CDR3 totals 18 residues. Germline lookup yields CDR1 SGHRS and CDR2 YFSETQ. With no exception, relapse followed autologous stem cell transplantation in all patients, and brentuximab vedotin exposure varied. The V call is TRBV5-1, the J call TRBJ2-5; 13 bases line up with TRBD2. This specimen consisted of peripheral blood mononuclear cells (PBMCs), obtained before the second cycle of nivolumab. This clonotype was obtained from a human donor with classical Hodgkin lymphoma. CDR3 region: CASSRGGLAGMYQETQYF. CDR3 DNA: TGCGCCAGCAGCCGGGGGGGACTAGCGGGGATGTACCAAGAGACCCAGTACTTC. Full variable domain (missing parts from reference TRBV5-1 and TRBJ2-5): KAGVTQTPRYLIKTRGQQVTLSCSPISGHRSVSWYQQTPGQGLQFLFEYFSETQRNKGNFPGRFSGRQFSNSRSEMNVSTLELGDSALYLCASSRGGLAGMYQETQYFGPGTRLLVL.